The 31 T cell receptor beta chains below come from one sample, sequenced in a study of blood T cell repertoires in COVID-19. TCRdb's table, derived via immunoSEQ multiplex PCR, lists solely in-frame clones and lacks some. The table shows about 120,000 clones, with 75% to 90% occurring only once. The sample was peripheral blood. Every receptor here comes from a woman in her 70s with acute or convalescent COVID-19.

This chain links TRBV18 with TRBJ2-1, with D perhaps matching TRBD1 (8 bases). The V and J ends lost 6 bases and 8 bases respectively, with 20 bases between them. This CDR3 has 15 amino acids. The germline gives CDR1 KGHSH, CDR2 LQKENI. The CDR3 is CASSTGGVSNDEQFF. For the CDR3, the DNA is TGTGCCAGCTCCACAGGGGGGGTATCTAACGATGAGCAGTTCTTC.

J is TRBJ2-7 and V is TRBV5-6; D gene unclear. V lost 0 bases, J lost 7 bases, and 11 bases lay in between. The germline V gene encodes CDR1 SGHDT and CDR2 YYEEEE. The CDR3 runs 13 residues. The CDR3 DNA reads TGTGCCAGCAGCTTGGCCGGGTTCGGGGAGCAGTACTTC. This gives the protein CASSLAGFGEQYF.

The gene calls are TRBV29-1 and TRBJ1-1, with TRBD1 identical over 11 bases. V shed 5 bases and J 10 bases; nucleotides not matched to a gene: 6. CDR1 and CDR2 (germline): SQVTM, ANQGSEA. The CDR3 contains 12 residues. The DNA of the CDR3 is TGCAGCGTTAGGGACAGGGGGGTTGGAGCTTTCTTT. It is translated as CSVRDRGVGAFF.

The rearrangement uses TRBV19 and TRBJ1-2, with a weak D call TRBD1 (6 bases). The CDR3 contains 16 residues. Germline values: CDR1 LNHDA, CDR2 SQIVND (reference sequence). V was cut by 1 base and J by 4 bases, with 16 bases left in between. CDR3 protein: CASSIGTGRGGYGYTF. DNA for the CDR3: TGTGCCAGTAGTATAGGAACAGGGCGAGGGGGCTATGGCTACACCTTC.

The V gene is TRBV28, the J gene TRBJ2-1; 12 positions match TRBD1. The CDR3 runs to 14 residues. CDR1 is MDHEN and CDR2 is SYDVKM in the germline V gene. With V trimmed by 3 bases and J by 12 bases, 6 bases remained unmatched. CDR3 in amino acids: CASSLGQGAGGQFF. The CDR3 DNA follows: TGTGCCAGCAGTTTGGGACAGGGGGCAGGGGGGCAGTTCTTC.

The chain employs TRBV5-1 and TRBJ2-1; 8 bases match TRBD2. This CDR3 has 14 amino acids. Germline CDR1 is SGHRS and CDR2 is YFSETQ. CDR3 DNA: TGCGCTACAAAGGGGGGACTAGAAGACAATGAGCAGTTCTTC. The encoded protein is CATKGGLEDNEQFF.

This chain joins TRBV10-3 and TRBJ2-2; TRBD1 matches at 8 bases. CDR1 is ENHRY, CDR2 SYGVKD, per germline. This CDR3 region has 15 residues. J gave up 6 bases and V 6 bases, and 9 bases lay outside the gene matches. This CDR3 is CAIRRSGTGPGELFF. In nucleotides, the CDR3 is TGTGCCATCAGACGCTCCGGGACAGGCCCCGGGGAGCTGTTTTTT.

On this clone: The sample holds other DNA sequences that translate to the same CDR3. In DNA, the CDR3 is TGCGCCAGCAGCTCATTACAGGGGAGAGAGACCCAGTACTTC. Protein: CASSSLQGRETQYF. This chain joins TRBV5-1 and TRBJ2-5; 7 bases match TRBD1. V shed 3 bases, J shed 4 bases, and the junction held 6 bases outside the gene matches. The CDR3 contains 14 residues. Germline CDR1 and CDR2: SGHRS and YFSETQ.

The V call is TRBV28, the J call TRBJ1-2, with a possible D match to TRBD1 (6 bases). Between the trimmed V and J ends, which lost 6 bases and 8 bases, there was a span of 16 bases. Germline CDR1 reads MDHEN; CDR2 reads SYDVKM. This CDR3 spans 13 amino acids. In DNA, the CDR3 is TGTGCCAGCAGGGGAACAGGGATCGGAGGCTACACCTTC. The encoded protein is CASRGTGIGGYTF.

The J gene is TRBJ2-7, the V gene TRBV28; a weak D match, TRBD1 (6 bases). The CDR3 length is 15 residues. Deletions cut 6 bases from V and 4 bases from J, with 19 bases between. The germline gives CDR1 MDHEN, CDR2 SYDVKM. The CDR3 reads CASSRTGFGDYEQYF. The CDR3 DNA is TGTGCCAGCAGCAGAACAGGGTTTGGCGATTACGAGCAGTACTTC.

V is TRBV2 and J is TRBJ1-1, with 8 bases aligning to TRBD1. V lost 3 bases to trimming and J lost 3 bases; unmatched junction nucleotides: 12. CDR3 length: 17 residues. Germline V gives CDR1 SNHLY, CDR2 FYNNEI. The CDR3 DNA reads TGTGCCAGCAGTGACCGATCAGGGTTGACAGGGGACACTGAAGCTTTCTTT. This encodes CASSDRSGLTGDTEAFF.

This chain links TRBV12-5 with TRBJ2-7; TRBD2 matches 8 bases. Looked up from germline, CDR1 is LGHNT and CDR2 is FRNRAP. This CDR3 spans 14 amino acids. V dropped 1 base and J dropped 1; count of bases not matched to a gene: 0. The DNA of the CDR3 is TGTGCTAGTGGTTTGGGCGGGGGGTCCTACGAGCAGTACTTC. Its translation: CASGLGGGSYEQYF.

This clone was recorded once. V is TRBV2 and J is TRBJ2-7, with 8 bases fitting TRBD1. This CDR3 comprises 17 residues. The J segment lost 9 bases and the V segment lost 4 bases, leaving 20 bases of the junction unmatched. Germline CDR1 and CDR2: SNHLY and FYNNEI. CDR3 nucleotides: TGTGCCAGCAGTGCTGCTCTTCTCCGGACAGGGACCCTGGGGCAGTACTTC. Its translation: CASSAALLRTGTLGQYF.

This chain uses TRBV12-5 with TRBJ2-3; 12 nucleotides line up with TRBD2. The CDR3 spans 16 residues. V shed 6 bases, J shed 2 bases, and the junction held 6 bases outside the gene matches. CDR1 LGHNT and CDR2 FRNRAP come from the germline V gene. Here the CDR3 reads CASGWRLAGATDTQYF. CDR3 in DNA: TGTGCTAGTGGCTGGCGACTAGCGGGGGCCACAGATACGCAGTATTTT.

V gene TRBV7-9 combines with J gene TRBJ1-2; D may be TRBD1 (5 bases). CDR1 is SEHNR and CDR2 is FQNEAQ in the germline V gene (reference sequence). The length of the CDR3 is 14 residues. Trimming took off 1 base at V and 7 bases at J, with 13 bases between the two ends. As DNA, the CDR3 is TGTGCCAGCAGCTTAGATCAGGGACTGAGTGGCTACACCTTC. It specifies CASSLDQGLSGYTF.

Comments on this clone: Other DNA sequences in the same sample also yield this CDR3. The chain couples TRBV5-6 to TRBJ1-3; TRBD1 agrees at 9 bases. Germline V gene sequence: CDR1 SGHDT, CDR2 YYEEEE. V was pared by 0 bases and J by 0 bases, with 4 bases of the junction left unmatched. CDR3 length: 17 residues. The CDR3 loop is CASSLVGQGYSGNTIYF. The CDR3 coding sequence is TGTGCCAGCAGCTTGGTGGGACAGGGTTACTCTGGAAACACCATATATTTT.

This chain uses TRBV5-1 with TRBJ1-3; 7 bases line up with TRBD1. The length of the CDR3 is 15 residues. Per the germline V gene, CDR1 is SGHRS and CDR2 is YFSETQ. The V and J ends lost 4 bases and 0 bases, in that order; junction bases with no gene match: 4. CDR3 residues: CASSQGQASGNTIYF. CDR3 sequence (DNA): TGCGCCAGCAGCCAAGGACAGGCCTCTGGAAACACCATATATTTT.

V and J are TRBV20-1 and TRBJ1-1; 7 bases line up with TRBD1. V shed 3 bases and J 6 bases; nucleotides not matched to a gene: 10. This CDR3 has 14 residues. Germline V gives CDR1 DFQATT, CDR2 SNEGSKA (reference sequence). The CDR3 sequence: CSASSEQGSPEAFF. As DNA, the CDR3 is TGCAGTGCTAGTTCCGAACAGGGGTCTCCTGAAGCTTTCTTT.

This clone was seen a single time. The V call is TRBV4-1, the J call TRBJ2-7, with TRBD1 matching over 8 bases. Trimming took 4 bases from V and 5 from J; bases not matched to a gene: 10. The V gene's germline CDR1 is MGHRA and CDR2 YSYEKL. The CDR3 covers 15 residues. DNA for the CDR3: TGCGCCAGCAGCCGAAGCGGTCAGGGGGCGAACGAGCAGTACTTC. Translating gives CASSRSGQGANEQYF.

The V and J genes are TRBV28 and TRBJ1-1; the D gene is possibly TRBD1 (5 bases). This CDR3 is built from 16 residues. The germline gives CDR1 MDHEN, CDR2 SYDVKM. Trimming removed 2 bases from V and 0 bases from J, with 13 bases in between. The CDR3: CASSLQGEEVNTEAFF. CDR3 coding DNA: TGTGCCAGCAGTTTACAGGGTGAGGAAGTGAACACTGAAGCTTTCTTT.

This CDR3 is CASSYRDSSQPQHF. As DNA, the CDR3 is TGTGCCAGCAGTTACCGGGACAGCTCTCAGCCCCAGCATTTT. The V call is TRBV9, the J call TRBJ1-5; 7 nucleotides match TRBD1. The CDR3 runs 14 residues. Germline V gene lookup returns CDR1 SGDLS and CDR2 YYNGEE. Losses at the gene ends were 5 bases for V and 6 bases for J; bases not matched to a gene: 8.

The chain joins TRBV6-5 to TRBJ2-7; 12 bases fit TRBD2. J gave up 6 bases and V 0 bases, and 3 bases lay outside the gene matches. The CDR3 length is 15 residues. Germline CDR1 and CDR2: MNHEY and SVGAGI. The CDR3 protein is CASSYSETSGGEQYF. In DNA, the CDR3 is TGTGCCAGCAGTTACTCAGAGACTAGCGGGGGCGAGCAGTACTTC.

This chain links TRBV5-6 with TRBJ1-1; no reliable D call. CDR1 and CDR2 from the germline V gene are SGHDT and YYEEEE. This CDR3 spans 18 amino acids. The germline V and J ends were trimmed by 4 bases and 0 bases, with 22 bases remaining between them. This CDR3 is CASSPTLLGGRMNTEAFF. CDR3 in DNA: TGTGCCAGCAGCCCCACCCTCCTGGGAGGGAGAATGAACACTGAAGCTTTCTTT.

The V call is TRBV7-6, the J call TRBJ2-5, with 9 bases that match TRBD2. The junction had 14 bases not matched to a gene; V was cut back by 4 bases and J by 5 bases. CDR1 is SGHVS and CDR2 is FNYEAQ in the germline V gene. This CDR3 contains 17 residues. DNA for the CDR3: TGTGCCAGCAGCTGGGGGAATAGCGGGGGCGCGGAGGAGACCCAGTACTTC. Protein product: CASSWGNSGGAEETQYF.

The J gene is TRBJ2-3, the V gene TRBV9; tentative D call: TRBD2 (6 bases). The V gene's germline CDR1 is SGDLS and CDR2 YYNGEE. V lost 3 bases and J lost 0, with 8 bases in between. The CDR3 runs 14 residues. The CDR3 here is CASSDGGSTDTQYF. CDR3 nucleotides: TGTGCCAGCAGCGATGGGGGGAGCACAGATACGCAGTATTTT.

This rearrangement joins TRBV5-1 to TRBJ1-1; TRBD1 matches 9 bases. The CDR3 length is 14 residues. Germline lookup yields CDR1 SGHRS and CDR2 YFSETQ. Trimming took 2 bases from V and 5 from J; bases not matched to a gene: 4. The CDR3: CASSLQGAGTEAFF. CDR3 coding DNA: TGCGCCAGCAGCTTACAGGGGGCAGGGACTGAAGCTTTCTTT.

In this sample, this clone turned up once. The same CDR3 can be traced to other DNA sequences in this sample. The chain carries TRBV28 and TRBJ1-5; 9 bases align to TRBD1. J was trimmed by 4 bases and V by 6 bases; bases with no gene match: 4. The CDR3 runs to 14 residues. Germline values: CDR1 MDHEN, CDR2 SYDVKM. CDR3 sequence reads: CASSLGQGNQPQHF. CDR3 coding DNA: TGTGCCAGCAGCCTGGGACAGGGTAATCAGCCCCAGCATTTT.

The chain recombines TRBV6-5 with TRBJ1-5; D gene unclear. There are 13 residues in the CDR3. Germline V CDR1 and CDR2: MNHEY, SVGAGI. Trimming took 8 bases from V and 9 from J, leaving 17 bases between them. The CDR3 DNA reads as TGTGCCAGCTGGAAATACCCGGAGGGGCCCCAGCATTTT. Its protein product is CASWKYPEGPQHF.

The chain has TRBV19 and TRBJ2-5; D gene ambiguous. Germline V gene lookup returns CDR1 LNHDA and CDR2 SQIVND (reference sequence). V lost 1 base and J 2 bases, leaving 8 bases between the germline ends. The CDR3 is made up of 14 amino acids. CDR3 sequence reads: CASSIVTYQETQYF. DNA of the CDR3: TGTGCCAGTAGTATAGTCACATATCAAGAGACCCAGTACTTC.

This clone was seen only a few times. V gene TRBV28 combines with J gene TRBJ1-4; maybe TRBD1 (5 bases). Trimming left V 8 bases short and J 8 bases short, with 15 bases between. This CDR3 contains 13 residues. Germline CDR1 and CDR2: MDHEN and SYDVKM. As DNA, the CDR3 is TGTGCCAGCCTCAAGGGGTCAAGGGAAAAACTGTTTTTT. This gives the protein CASLKGSREKLFF.

J is TRBJ2-3 and V is TRBV4-1, with D perhaps matching TRBD2 (5 bases). V gave up 1 base and J gave up 2 bases, with 16 bases separating them. The CDR3 loop spans 17 amino acids. Germline V gene lookup returns CDR1 MGHRA and CDR2 YSYEKL. The CDR3 sequence: CASSQGLPGLFTDTQYF. The CDR3 nucleotides read TGCGCCAGCAGCCAAGGCTTACCCGGACTTTTCACAGATACGCAGTATTTT.